This entry lists 18 T cell receptor beta chains sequenced from one sample in a study of metastatic and nonmetastatic thyroid tumors (dated by TCRdb to the early 2020s). No patient had received any treatment before thyroid surgery. The method was PCR. Sequenced on an Illumina HiSeq 4000. The raw public reads went through TCRdb reprocessing: fastp at Q25, MiXCR clone calling, in-frame beta chains kept. Within this sample are under 35,000 clones, with roughly 25% of them counted one time only. The ten largest make up 9% to 10% of the sample. Material: blood. The receptors originated from a female donor with papillary thyroid cancer or a benign thyroid nodule (not recorded which). Some clones in this sample may be carry-over from other donors' samples.

This clone was detected ten times or more. The rearrangement links TRBV28 to TRBJ2-3; the D is unclear. Germline-derived CDR1 and CDR2 are MDHEN and SYDVKM. Trimming pared 6 bases from V and 4 bases from J, leaving 8 bases between. The CDR3 is 12 residues long. DNA for the CDR3: TGTGCCAGCAGGGAAAGTTCAGATACGCAGTATTTT. Its translation is CASRESSDTQYF.

The chain carries TRBV7-9 and TRBJ1-1; 7 nucleotides agree with TRBD1. Looked up from germline, CDR1 is SEHNR and CDR2 is FQNEAQ (reference sequence). The V and J ends lost 3 bases and 3 bases, in that order; junction bases with no gene match: 7. CDR3 length: 15 residues. CDR3 in DNA: TGTGCCAGCAGCTTTAACAGGGGACGTGACACTGAAGCTTTCTTT. The encoded protein is CASSFNRGRDTEAFF.

This clone showed up just a few times. The chain carries TRBV19 and TRBJ2-7; the D is unclear. Germline lookup yields CDR1 LNHDA and CDR2 SQIVND (reference sequence). The ends were cut back, 3 bases at V and 3 bases at J, with 15 bases in the middle. The CDR3 covers 15 residues. The CDR3 bases are TGTGCCAGTAGTATGTTTGGCAAGGGTGGCTACGAGCAGTACTTC. Translating gives CASSMFGKGGYEQYF.

Many counts were recorded for this clone. This chain uses TRBV20-1 with TRBJ1-2; D possibly corresponds to TRBD1 (5 bases). V was trimmed by 3 bases and J by 8 bases, leaving 13 bases between them. Germline V gives CDR1 DFQATT, CDR2 SNEGSKA (reference sequence). CDR3 length equals 12 residues. Written as DNA, the CDR3 is TGCAGTGCTAGGCTTGAGGGGAAAGGCTACACCTTC. Translating it yields CSARLEGKGYTF.

At least ten counts were recorded for this clone. The V and J genes are TRBV12-3 or TRBV12-4 and TRBJ1-5; D call uncertain. The CDR3 extends over 13 amino acids. V lost 0 bases to trimming and J lost 4 bases, with 4 bases between them. CDR3 residues: CASSLAVNQPQHF. CDR3 nucleotide sequence: TGTGCCAGCAGTTTAGCTGTAAATCAGCCCCAGCATTTT.

Within the sample, this clone is medium-sized. V usage is TRBV6-1 and J usage is TRBJ1-6; 7 bases align to TRBD1. Trimming cost V 1 base and J 9 bases; bases outside gene matches: 6. CDR1 MNHNS and CDR2 SASEGT come from the germline V gene. The CDR3 is made up of 15 amino acids. The CDR3 DNA is TGTGCCAGCAGTGAAGAGTCAGGGGGGGGTTCACCCCTCCACTTT. Protein: CASSEESGGGSPLHF.

The gene calls are TRBV9 and TRBJ1-2, with D uncertain. This CDR3 comprises 12 residues. The germline CDR1 and CDR2 sequences are SGDLS and YYNGEE. The V end was cut by 0 bases, the J end by 7 bases, with 7 bases between. The CDR3 sequence is CASSVAQCGYTF. The CDR3, as DNA: TGTGCCAGCAGCGTAGCGCAGTGTGGCTACACCTTC.

This rearrangement joins TRBV3-1 to TRBJ1-5, with unresolved D. Germline V CDR1 and CDR2: LGHDT, YNNKEL (reference sequence). There are 13 residues in the CDR3. V was shortened by 7 bases and J by 0 bases, with 7 bases between the two germline ends. The DNA for the CDR3 is TGTGCCAGCACAAATTATAGCAATCAGCCCCAGCATTTT. Its protein product is CASTNYSNQPQHF.

This clone has only a few counts. This chain links TRBV28 with TRBJ2-7; D not resolved. The length of the CDR3 is 17 residues. In germline, CDR1 is MDHEN, CDR2 SYDVKM. Deletions cut 3 bases from V and 6 bases from J, with 24 bases between. The CDR3 DNA follows: TGTGCCAGCAGTTTGGTCAGTGAAACTCCTATTGTCCGCGAGCAGTACTTC. As protein: CASSLVSETPIVREQYF.

As for this clone: This may stem from a read error, because a much larger clone lies one nucleotide away. The chain combines TRBV2 with TRBJ2-3; unclear D gene. The DNA end favors TRBJ1-5, so the J call may be wrong. Germline CDR1 and CDR2: SNHLY and FYNNEI. This CDR3 region has 12 residues. CDR3 region: CARSYSEDTQHF. In DNA, the CDR3 is TGTGCCAGAAGCTACAGTGAAGATACGCAGCATTTT.

Concerning this clone: A read error may produce the germline difference seen at one junction end. The chain's CDR3 is CASSFRGAGEHYF. The CDR3 DNA is TGTGCCAGCAGCTTTCGAGGTGCTGGGGAGCATTACTTC. The V call is TRBV7-9, the J call TRBJ2-7; D may be TRBD2 (5 bases). CDR1 is SEHNR, CDR2 FQNEAQ, per germline (reference sequence). The CDR3 runs to 13 residues.

This clone was picked up a small number of times. CDR3 amino acids: CASSGRFNEQFF. The CDR3 DNA follows: TGTGCCAGCAGCGGGAGGTTCAATGAGCAGTTCTTC. This chain connects TRBV6-1 to TRBJ2-1; TRBD2 matches at 7 bases. J was trimmed by 6 bases and V by 6 bases; bases with no gene match: 2. This CDR3 region has 12 residues. CDR1 is MNHNS, CDR2 SASEGT, per germline.

This clone was recorded at least ten times. V gene TRBV6-5 combines with J gene TRBJ2-1; 12 nucleotides match TRBD1. Losses at the gene ends were 7 bases for V and 11 bases for J; bases not matched to a gene: 21. The CDR3 has 18 amino acids. The germline V gene has CDR1 MNHEY and CDR2 SVGAGI. The CDR3 DNA reads as TGTGCCAGCACCCGCCGGGACAGGGGGCCGTTTAGCGGGAGGAAGCAGTTCTTC. It yields the protein CASTRRDRGPFSGRKQFF.

The CDR3 here is CSAPKGSGNNEQFF. CDR3 in DNA: TGCAGTGCTCCAAAAGGGAGCGGCAACAATGAGCAGTTCTTC. The rearrangement links TRBV20-1 to TRBJ2-1; a weak D match, TRBD2 (5 bases). Deletions cut 5 bases from V and 5 bases from J, with 16 bases between. CDR3 length: 14 residues. Germline V gives CDR1 DFQATT, CDR2 SNEGSKA (reference sequence).

This clone was seen repeatedly, ten times or more. The chain links TRBV12-3 or TRBV12-4 to TRBJ2-2, with D possibly matching TRBD1 (5 bases). The CDR3 is 18 residues long. V shed 2 bases and J shed 5 bases, with 21 bases lying between them. This CDR3 reads CASSLRIGRTGVTGELFF. Here the CDR3 DNA reads TGTGCCAGCAGTTTACGGATAGGCAGAACAGGTGTTACCGGGGAGCTGTTTTTT.

As to this clone: Germline is not matched at one junction end, which may reflect a read error. The chain recombines TRBV4-3 with TRBJ2-1; 7 bases are shared with TRBD1. Germline-derived CDR1 and CDR2 are LGHNA and YSLEER. The CDR3 runs 18 residues. The CDR3 spells CAGSQGMPGTVDYNEQFF. Here the CDR3 DNA reads TGCGCCGGCAGCCAAGGTATGCCCGGGACAGTGGATTACAATGAGCAGTTCTTC.

This clone is medium-sized in the sample. The chain recombines TRBV27 with TRBJ2-7; no clear D gene. V was shortened by 5 bases and J by 4 bases, with 9 bases between the two germline ends. CDR3 length: 12 amino acids. CDR1 and CDR2 (germline): MNHEY, SMNVEV (reference sequence). CDR3 sequence reads: CASSEDGYEQYF. CDR3 coding DNA: TGTGCCAGCAGTGAGGACGGGTACGAGCAGTACTTC.

The gene calls are TRBV15 and TRBJ2-7; unclear D gene. Trimming removed 0 bases at V and 5 bases at J, with 8 bases between. The CDR3 spans 13 residues. The germline V gene encodes CDR1 LNHNV and CDR2 YYDKDF (reference sequence). DNA for the CDR3: TGTGCCACCAGCAGAGATTTAAGGAACGAGCAGTACTTC. Protein: CATSRDLRNEQYF.